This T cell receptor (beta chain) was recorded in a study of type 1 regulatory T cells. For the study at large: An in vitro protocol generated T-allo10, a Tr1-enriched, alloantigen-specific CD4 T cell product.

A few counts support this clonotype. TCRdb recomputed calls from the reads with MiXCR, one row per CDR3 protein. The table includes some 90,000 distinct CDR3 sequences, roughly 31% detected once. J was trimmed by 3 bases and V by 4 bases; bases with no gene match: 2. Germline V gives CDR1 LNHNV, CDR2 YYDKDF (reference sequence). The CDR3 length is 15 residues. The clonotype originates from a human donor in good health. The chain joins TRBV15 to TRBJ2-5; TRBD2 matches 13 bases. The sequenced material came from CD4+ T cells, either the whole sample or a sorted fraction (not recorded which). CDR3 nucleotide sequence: TGTGCCACCAGCATCGGGACTAGCGGGAAAGAGACCCAGTACTTC. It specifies CATSIGTSGKETQYF.